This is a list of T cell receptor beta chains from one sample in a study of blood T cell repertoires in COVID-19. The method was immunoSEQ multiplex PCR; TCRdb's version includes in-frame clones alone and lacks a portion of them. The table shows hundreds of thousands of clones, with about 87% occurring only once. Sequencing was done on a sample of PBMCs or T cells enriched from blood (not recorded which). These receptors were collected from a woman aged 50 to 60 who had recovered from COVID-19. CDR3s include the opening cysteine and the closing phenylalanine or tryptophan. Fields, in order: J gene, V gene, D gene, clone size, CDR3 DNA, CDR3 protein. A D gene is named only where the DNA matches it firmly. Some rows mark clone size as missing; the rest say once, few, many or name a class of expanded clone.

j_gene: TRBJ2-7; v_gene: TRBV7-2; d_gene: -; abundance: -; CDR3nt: TGTGCCAGCAGCCCCGGACTTTACCGGGGTGAGCAGTACTTC; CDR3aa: CASSPGLYRGEQYF
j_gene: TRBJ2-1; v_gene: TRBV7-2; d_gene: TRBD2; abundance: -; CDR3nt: TGTGCCAGCAGCTTGGGCGGGAGCTACAATGAGCAGTTCTTC; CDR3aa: CASSLGGSYNEQFF
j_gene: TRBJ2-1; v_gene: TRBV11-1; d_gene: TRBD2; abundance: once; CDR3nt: TGTGCCAGCAGCCCCGGACTCGCGGGAGGTTACAATGAGCAGTTCTTC; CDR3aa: CASSPGLAGGYNEQFF
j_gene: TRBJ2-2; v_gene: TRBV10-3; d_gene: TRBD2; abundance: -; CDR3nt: TGTGCCATCAGTGCCCGGGACTACAGAAACACCGGGGAGCTGTTTTTT; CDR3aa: CAISARDYRNTGELFF
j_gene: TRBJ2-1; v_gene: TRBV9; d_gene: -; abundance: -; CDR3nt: TGTGCCAGCAGCGCCCAGGGTGATGAGCAGTTCTTC; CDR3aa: CASSAQGDEQFF
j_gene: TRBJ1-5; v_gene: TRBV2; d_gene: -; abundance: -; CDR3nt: TGTGCCAGCAGTGAAGCGGTAAGAGGACAGCCCCAGCATTTT; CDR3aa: CASSEAVRGQPQHF
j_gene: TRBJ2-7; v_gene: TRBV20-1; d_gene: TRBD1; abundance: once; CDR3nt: TGCAGTGCTAGTCCGGGACAGGGGGGCAGGTACGAGCAGTACTTC; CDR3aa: CSASPGQGGRYEQYF
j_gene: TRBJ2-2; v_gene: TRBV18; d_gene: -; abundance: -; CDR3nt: TGTGCCAGCTCACCGGTCCAGGGGAACACCGGGGAGCTGTTTTTT; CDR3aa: CASSPVQGNTGELFF
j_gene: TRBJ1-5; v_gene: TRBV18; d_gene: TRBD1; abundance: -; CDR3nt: TGTGCCAGCTCACCTTCCCGACAGGGGGCGGGGAATCAGCCCCAGCATTTT; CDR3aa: CASSPSRQGAGNQPQHF
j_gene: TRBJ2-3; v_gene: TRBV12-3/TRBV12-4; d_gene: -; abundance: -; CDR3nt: TGTGCCAGCAGTCCCGCGGGGACAGATACGCAGTATTTT; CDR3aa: CASSPAGTDTQYF
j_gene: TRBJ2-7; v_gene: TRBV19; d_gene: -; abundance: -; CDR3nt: TGTGCCAGTAGTGGTTATAGCGGCACCTACGAGCAGTACTTC; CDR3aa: CASSGYSGTYEQYF
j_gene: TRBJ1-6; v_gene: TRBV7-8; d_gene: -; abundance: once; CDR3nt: TGTGCCAGCAGAGACAGTATTAATTCACCCCTCCACTTT; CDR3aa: CASRDSINSPLHF
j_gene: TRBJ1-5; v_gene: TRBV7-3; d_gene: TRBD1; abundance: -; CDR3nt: TGTGCCAGCAGCATCGGACAGGGGCAGCCCCAGCATTTT; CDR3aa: CASSIGQGQPQHF
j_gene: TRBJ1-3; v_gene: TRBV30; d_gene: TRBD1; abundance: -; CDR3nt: TGTGCCTGGAGTGTACTCGGGACAGAATTCTCTGGAAACACCATATATTTT; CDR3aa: CAWSVLGTEFSGNTIYF
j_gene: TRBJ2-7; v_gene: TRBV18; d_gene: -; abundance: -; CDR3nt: TGTGCCAGCTCACCATCGCGGGCCCCCTCCTACGAGCAGTACTTC; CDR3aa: CASSPSRAPSYEQYF
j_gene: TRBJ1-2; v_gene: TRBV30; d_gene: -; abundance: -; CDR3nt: TGTGCCTGGAGCCCTTTACAGGGCCAGGGGGGCTACACCTTC; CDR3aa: CAWSPLQGQGGYTF
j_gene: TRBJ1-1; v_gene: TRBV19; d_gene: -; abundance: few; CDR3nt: TGTGCCAGTAGTATTCCGTTGGCGGGTACGACTGAAGCTTTCTTT; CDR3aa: CASSIPLAGTTEAFF
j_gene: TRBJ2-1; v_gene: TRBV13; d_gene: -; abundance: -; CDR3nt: TGTGCCAGCAGCTTATTACGCGGGAAAAACTACAATGAGCAGTTCTTC; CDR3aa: CASSLLRGKNYNEQFF
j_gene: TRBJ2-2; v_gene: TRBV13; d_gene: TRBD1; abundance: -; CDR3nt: TGTGCCAGCAGCTTAACCAGGGGGCGAGGAGGCGGGGAGCTGTTTTTT; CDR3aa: CASSLTRGRGGGELFF
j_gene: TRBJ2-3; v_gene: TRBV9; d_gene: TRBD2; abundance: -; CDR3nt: TGTGCCAGCAGCCCCAAGACTAGCGGGAGCGCAGATACGCAGTATTTT; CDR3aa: CASSPKTSGSADTQYF
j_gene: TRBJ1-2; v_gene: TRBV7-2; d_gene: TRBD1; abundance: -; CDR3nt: TGTGCCAGCAGCTTTGGGGACAGGGGTTACGGCTACACCTTC; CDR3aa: CASSFGDRGYGYTF
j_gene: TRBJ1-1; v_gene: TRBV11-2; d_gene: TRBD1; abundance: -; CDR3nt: TGTGCCAGCAGCCCGAGGGACAAGACAGGGGTGGGTGAAGCTTTCTTT; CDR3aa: CASSPRDKTGVGEAFF
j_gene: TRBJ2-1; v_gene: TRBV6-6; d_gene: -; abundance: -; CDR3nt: TGTGCCAGCAGTAGGGGACTTCTAACTTACAATGAGCAGTTCTTC; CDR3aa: CASSRGLLTYNEQFF
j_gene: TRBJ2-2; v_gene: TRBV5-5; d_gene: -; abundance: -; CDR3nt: TGTGCCAGCAGCGGGGGCGGGAGAACCGGGGAGCTGTTTTTT; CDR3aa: CASSGGGRTGELFF
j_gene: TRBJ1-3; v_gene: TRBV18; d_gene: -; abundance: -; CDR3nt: TGTGCCAGCTCACCGAACCCCGTTGGAGCTGGAAACACCATATATTTT; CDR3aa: CASSPNPVGAGNTIYF
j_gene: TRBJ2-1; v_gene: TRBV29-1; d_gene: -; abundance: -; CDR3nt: TGCAGCGTTGAATCGCCCTACTCCTACAATGAGCAGTTCTTC; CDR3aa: CSVESPYSYNEQFF
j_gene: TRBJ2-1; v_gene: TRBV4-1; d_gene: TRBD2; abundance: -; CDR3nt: TGCGCCAGCAGCCCCTCTTTAGCGGGAGGCCTCAATGAGCAGTTCTTC; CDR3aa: CASSPSLAGGLNEQFF
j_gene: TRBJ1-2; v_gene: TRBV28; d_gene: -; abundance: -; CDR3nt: TGTGCCAGCAGTTGGCAGGAACATGGCTACACCTTC; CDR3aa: CASSWQEHGYTF